This T cell receptor beta chain was identified during a study of cytomegalovirus exposure and HLA in healthy donors. Germline loops: CDR1 LGHNA, CDR2 YSLEER. The CDR3 covers 14 residues. V shed 1 base, J shed 4 bases, and the junction held 2 bases outside the gene matches. This clone was detected only a few times. 60 Vbeta and 13 Jbeta primers were used in PCR. Some clones are missing from TCRdb's copy, which holds only in-frame ones; the method was immunoSEQ multiplex PCR. This table holds 95,000 or so clones, 81% found once. The sequenced sample consisted of PBMCs. This sequence joins TRBV4-3 and TRBJ1-2, with 8 positions matching TRBD1. The clonotype originates from a woman aged 70 to 79 in good health and CMV-seropositive. This CDR3 reads CASSQAGGGYGYTF. CDR3 sequence (DNA): TGCGCCAGCAGCCAAGCAGGGGGCGGCTATGGCTACACCTTC.